This is a list of T cell receptor beta chains from one sample in a study of OX40 agonist ivuxolimab in advanced cancers. Using immunoSEQ multiplex PCR, the repertoire was profiled, and TCRdb retains in-frame clones only, with some absent. The sample comprises fewer than 100,000 clones, around 90% of which are singletons, and 0.33% rests with the top ten. This material consisted of CD4+ or CD8+ T cells sorted from blood, taken in a trial of the OX40 agonist ivuxolimab. The source of these receptors is an adult with an advanced solid tumor such as melanoma, head and neck, liver or kidney cancer. Both conserved end residues are part of each CDR3. A D gene is named only where the DNA matches it firmly. Size values are once, few and many counts, or a class for expanded clones, and some rows have none.

CDR3aa: CASSLGRGHTVNTEAFF; CDR3nt: TGCGCCAGCAGCTTGGGCAGGGGTCACACCGTGAACACTGAAGCTTTCTTT; abundance: once; d_gene: .; v_gene: TRBV5-1; j_gene: TRBJ1-1
CDR3aa: CASSLGSGLRETQYF; CDR3nt: TGTGCCAGCAGCTTAGGATCGGGGTTGCGGGAGACCCAGTACTTC; abundance: .; d_gene: .; v_gene: TRBV7-9; j_gene: TRBJ2-5
CDR3aa: CAWSPGANVLTF; CDR3nt: TGTGCCTGGAGTCCTGGGGCCAACGTCCTGACTTTC; abundance: once; d_gene: .; v_gene: TRBV30; j_gene: TRBJ2-6
CDR3aa: CASQPLAGPSYEQYF; CDR3nt: TGTGCCAGCCAACCGCTAGCGGGGCCATCCTACGAGCAGTACTTC; abundance: .; d_gene: TRBD2; v_gene: TRBV27; j_gene: TRBJ2-7
CDR3aa: CASSFGARGNQPQHF; CDR3nt: TGTGCCAGCAGTTTCGGGGCCAGGGGCAATCAGCCCCAGCATTTT; abundance: .; d_gene: .; v_gene: TRBV27; j_gene: TRBJ1-5
CDR3aa: CASRVRAWGNHYQSNEQFF; CDR3nt: TGCGCCAGCAGGGTGCGGGCTTGGGGGAACCACTACCAGTCCAATGAGCAGTTCTTC; abundance: .; d_gene: .; v_gene: TRBV5-1; j_gene: TRBJ2-1
CDR3aa: CAWSVGAGTDTQYF; CDR3nt: TGTGCCTGGAGTGTAGGAGCGGGCACAGATACGCAGTATTTT; abundance: .; d_gene: .; v_gene: TRBV30; j_gene: TRBJ2-3
CDR3aa: CASSQDGFAEAFF; CDR3nt: TGCGCCAGCAGCCAAGATGGTTTCGCTGAAGCTTTCTTT; abundance: .; d_gene: .; v_gene: TRBV4-3; j_gene: TRBJ1-1
CDR3aa: CASSLMDGSTDTQYF; CDR3nt: TGTGCCAGCAGCTTAATGGACGGCAGCACAGATACGCAGTATTTT; abundance: once; d_gene: .; v_gene: TRBV7-8; j_gene: TRBJ2-3
CDR3aa: CASSGALGGNQPQHF; CDR3nt: TGTGCCAGCAGTGGGGCCCTGGGAGGGAATCAGCCCCAGCATTTT; abundance: .; d_gene: .; v_gene: TRBV25-1; j_gene: TRBJ1-5
CDR3aa: CASSGKGARGLAYEQYF; CDR3nt: TGTGCCAGCAGCGGGAAGGGGGCTAGGGGACTAGCCTACGAGCAGTACTTC; abundance: once; d_gene: .; v_gene: TRBV7-2; j_gene: TRBJ2-7
CDR3aa: CASSLGGLYNEQFF; CDR3nt: TGTGCCAGCAGCTTAGGGGGACTTTACAATGAGCAGTTCTTC; abundance: once; d_gene: .; v_gene: TRBV13; j_gene: TRBJ2-1
CDR3aa: CASSLRDGRSNQPQHF; CDR3nt: TGTGCCAGCAGTTTAAGGGACGGAAGAAGCAATCAGCCCCAGCATTTT; abundance: .; d_gene: .; v_gene: TRBV28; j_gene: TRBJ1-5
CDR3aa: CASSLLADTALPGYTF; CDR3nt: TGTGCCAGCAGCTTATTGGCGGACACCGCGCTGCCAGGCTACACCTTC; abundance: .; d_gene: .; v_gene: TRBV7-8; j_gene: TRBJ1-2
CDR3aa: CASRGTSAYNEQFF; CDR3nt: TGTGCCAGCAGGGGGACTAGCGCTTACAATGAGCAGTTCTTC; abundance: .; d_gene: TRBD2; v_gene: TRBV6-5; j_gene: TRBJ2-1
CDR3aa: CASSFHARTGAPLGYGYTF; CDR3nt: TGTGCCAGCAGTTTCCACGCCCGGACAGGGGCGCCGTTGGGCTATGGCTACACCTTC; abundance: .; d_gene: TRBD1; v_gene: TRBV27; j_gene: TRBJ1-2
CDR3aa: CASSDPGLAGVYEQYF; CDR3nt: TGTGCCAGCAGTGACCCCGGACTAGCGGGAGTCTACGAGCAGTACTTC; abundance: .; d_gene: TRBD2; v_gene: TRBV6-4; j_gene: TRBJ2-7
CDR3aa: CASSESGRGETQYF; CDR3nt: TGTGCCAGCAGTGAAAGCGGGAGAGGAGAGACCCAGTACTTC; abundance: once; d_gene: TRBD2; v_gene: TRBV6-1; j_gene: TRBJ2-5
CDR3aa: CASSEQVSSYNEQFF; CDR3nt: TGTGCCAGCAGCGAACAGGTCAGCTCCTACAATGAGCAGTTCTTC; abundance: .; d_gene: .; v_gene: TRBV7-2; j_gene: TRBJ2-1
CDR3aa: CATSPFGAVETDTQYF; CDR3nt: TGTGCCACCTCCCCTTTTGGGGCGGTAGAGACAGATACGCAGTATTTT; abundance: .; d_gene: .; v_gene: TRBV7-9; j_gene: TRBJ2-3
CDR3aa: CASSTGADYGYTF; CDR3nt: TGTGCCAGTTCGACAGGGGCTGATTATGGCTACACCTTC; abundance: .; d_gene: TRBD1; v_gene: TRBV19; j_gene: TRBJ1-2
CDR3aa: CASSYSIGEQYF; CDR3nt: TGTGCCAGCAGTTACAGCATTGGCGAGCAGTACTTC; abundance: .; d_gene: .; v_gene: TRBV7-9; j_gene: TRBJ2-7
CDR3aa: CASSSTSVQETQYF; CDR3nt: TGTGCCAGCAGTTCAACTAGCGTCCAAGAGACCCAGTACTTC; abundance: .; d_gene: TRBD2; v_gene: TRBV5-8; j_gene: TRBJ2-5
CDR3aa: CASSPGGTGFPSF; CDR3nt: TGTGCCAGCAGCCCTGGCGGGACAGGGTTTCCCTCCTTC; abundance: .; d_gene: TRBD1; v_gene: TRBV7-9; j_gene: TRBJ1-2
CDR3aa: CASSVLGNWLAECYEQYF; CDR3nt: TGTGCCAGCAGCGTCCTCGGGAATTGGCTAGCCGAATGCTACGAGCAGTACTTC; abundance: once; d_gene: .; v_gene: TRBV9; j_gene: TRBJ2-7
CDR3aa: CASSQDTRANEQFF; CDR3nt: TGTGCCAGCAGCCAAGATACCCGGGCAAATGAGCAGTTCTTC; abundance: once; d_gene: .; v_gene: TRBV4-2; j_gene: TRBJ2-1
CDR3aa: CASTTGGSAAEAFF; CDR3nt: TGTGCCAGCACGACCGGGGGGTCCGCGGCTGAAGCTTTCTTT; abundance: .; d_gene: .; v_gene: TRBV19; j_gene: TRBJ1-1
CDR3aa: CASSLSQGTGREKLFF; CDR3nt: TGTGCCAGCAGTTTATCACAAGGGACTGGACGAGAAAAACTGTTTTTT; abundance: once; d_gene: .; v_gene: TRBV27; j_gene: TRBJ1-4
CDR3aa: CASSFGTGWNEKLFF; CDR3nt: TGTGCCAGCAGCTTTGGTACGGGTTGGAATGAAAAACTGTTTTTT; abundance: .; d_gene: .; v_gene: TRBV5-6; j_gene: TRBJ1-4
CDR3aa: CASSPGASGNEQFF; CDR3nt: TGTGCCAGCAGCCCGGGTGCTAGCGGGAATGAGCAGTTCTTC; abundance: .; d_gene: TRBD2; v_gene: TRBV9; j_gene: TRBJ2-1
CDR3aa: CAGSGGGSYEQYF; CDR3nt: TGTGCCGGGTCGGGCGGGGGCTCCTACGAGCAGTACTTC; abundance: .; d_gene: TRBD2; v_gene: TRBV28; j_gene: TRBJ2-7